Shown below are 23 T cell receptor beta chains from a single sample sequenced in a study of blood T cell repertoires in COVID-19. Measured with immunoSEQ multiplex PCR; TCRdb has only the in-frame clones, and not every one. The profile covers about 440,000 clones, with roughly 89% appearing a single time and roughly 4% taken by the ten largest. Input material: peripheral blood. These receptors were taken from a woman aged 25-40 years with acute or convalescent COVID-19.

The J gene is TRBJ1-4, the V gene TRBV5-1; D not resolved. This CDR3 is built from 13 residues. Germline assignment: CDR1 SGHRS and CDR2 YFSETQ. Trimming took 4 bases from V and 4 from J, leaving 8 bases between them. Here the CDR3 DNA reads TGCGCCAGCAGCAGAGGATATAATGAAAAACTGTTTTTT. Protein product: CASSRGYNEKLFF. Based on the CDR3 plus reference TRBV5-1 and TRBJ1-4, the full variable domain is KAGVTQTPRYLIKTRGQQVTLSCSPISGHRSVSWYQQTPGQGLQFLFEYFSETQRNKGNFPGRFSGRQFSNSRSEMNVSTLELGDSALYLCASSRGYNEKLFFGSGTQLSVL.

The rearrangement joins TRBV7-8 to TRBJ2-4, with 8 nucleotides matching TRBD1. Germline CDR1 and CDR2: SGHVS and FQNEAQ. This CDR3 is built from 16 residues. With 0 bases clipped from V and 1 base from J, the junction kept 2 bases outside the gene matches. This CDR3 reads CASSLAGQVAKNIQYF. The CDR3 DNA reads as TGTGCCAGCAGCTTAGCGGGACAGGTCGCCAAAAACATTCAGTACTTC.

This chain links TRBV24-1 with TRBJ1-2, with 9 nucleotides matching TRBD1. Unmatched junction bases numbered 13, after V lost 0 bases and J lost 3 bases. The CDR3 runs to 19 residues. The germline gives CDR1 KGHDR, CDR2 SFDVKD. The CDR3 DNA follows: TGTGCCACCAGTGATTTGCGCGTAGGACAGGGGCTTTCATACTATGGCTACACCTTC. Protein sequence: CATSDLRVGQGLSYYGYTF.

This chain uses TRBV13 with TRBJ1-2; D ambiguous. Trimming shortened V by 5 bases and J by 2 bases, and 3 bases separated the two germline ends. The CDR3 extends over 11 amino acids. CDR1 and CDR2 (germline): PRHDT, FYEKMQ (reference sequence). In DNA, the CDR3 is TGTGCCAGCAGCGAGAACTATGGCTACACCTTC. Encoded protein: CASSENYGYTF. Based on the CDR3 plus reference TRBV13 and TRBJ1-2, the full variable domain is AAGVIQSPRHLIKEKRETATLKCYPIPRHDTVYWYQQGPGQDPQFLISFYEKMQSDKGSIPDRFSAQQFSDYHSELNMSSLELGDSALYFCASSENYGYTFGSGTRLTVV.

The chain couples TRBV5-3 to TRBJ1-5; D might be TRBD1 (6 bases). TRBV5-3 qualifies as an ORF whose function is uncertain. The V end lost 2 bases, the J end lost 4 bases, and 31 bases lay between the germline ends. The CDR3 runs to 21 residues. Here the CDR3 DNA reads TGTGCCAGAAGCTTCCCTTTCAACAGGGACCGCCCTCCTGAGGATAATCAGCCCCAGCATTTT. This translates into CARSFPFNRDRPPEDNQPQHF.

The chain is built from TRBV19 and TRBJ2-2; 8 bases agree with TRBD1. The ends lost 5 bases at V and 0 bases at J; junction bases unmatched: 2. Germline assignment: CDR1 LNHDA and CDR2 SQIVND (reference sequence). This CDR3 has 15 amino acids. The CDR3 protein is CASSLTGANTGELFF. The CDR3 DNA sequence: TGTGCCAGTAGTCTGACAGGGGCGAACACCGGGGAGCTGTTTTTT.

The rearrangement links TRBV4-2 to TRBJ1-4; TRBD1 matches 9 bases. CDR3 length: 15 amino acids. V was clipped by 0 bases and J by 5 bases; unmatched bases: 1. Germline assignment: CDR1 LGHNA and CDR2 YNFKEQ. For the CDR3, the DNA is TGTGCCAGCAGCCAAGAAGGACAGGGGAATGAAAAACTGTTTTTT. Protein sequence: CASSQEGQGNEKLFF.

This sequence joins TRBV2 and TRBJ2-1, with D maybe TRBD2 (6 bases). Trimming stripped 7 bases from V and 4 bases from J, with 14 bases between. This CDR3 comprises 14 residues. The V gene's germline CDR1 is SNHLY and CDR2 FYNNEI. The CDR3 sequence: CASTPGLTYNEQFF. CDR3 in DNA: TGTGCCAGCACCCCGGGACTGACATACAATGAGCAGTTCTTC. The whole variable domain, remainder taken from reference TRBV2 and TRBJ2-1, is EPEVTQTPSHQVTQMGQEVILRCVPISNHLYFYWYRQILGQKVEFLVSFYNNEISEKSEIFDDQFSVERPDGSNFTLKIRSTKLEDSAMYFCASTPGLTYNEQFFGPGTRLTVL.

The chain links TRBV7-9 to TRBJ1-3; a possible D gene is TRBD1 (6 bases). The ends were cut back, 0 bases at V and 4 bases at J, with 7 bases in the middle. Germline values: CDR1 SEHNR, CDR2 FQNEAQ (reference sequence). This CDR3 contains 14 residues. CDR3 protein: CASSLAGTGNTIYF. CDR3 bases: TGTGCCAGCAGCTTAGCGGGGACAGGAAACACCATATATTTT.

The chain joins TRBV4-2 to TRBJ2-7, with 8 bases aligning to TRBD1. The CDR3 is 16 residues long. The germline gives CDR1 LGHNA, CDR2 YNFKEQ. V was pared by 0 bases and J by 4 bases, with 8 bases of the junction left unmatched. For the CDR3, the DNA is TGTGCCAGCAGCCAAGAGTCGCAGGGGGCTGGGTACGAGCAGTACTTC. It specifies CASSQESQGAGYEQYF.

The chain couples TRBV10-3 to TRBJ2-3; weak D call: TRBD2 (6 bases). Looked up from germline, CDR1 is ENHRY and CDR2 is SYGVKD. CDR3 length: 12 residues. Trimming took off 5 bases at V and 3 bases at J, with 6 bases between the two ends. In DNA form, the CDR3 reads TGTGCCATCAGTAGCGGGACAGATACGCAGTATTTT. Its protein product is CAISSGTDTQYF.

The chain couples TRBV29-1 to TRBJ1-4; D remains unclear. CDR1 and CDR2 from the germline V gene are SQVTM and ANQGSEA. The CDR3 extends over 11 amino acids. V was trimmed by 7 bases and J by 8 bases, leaving 11 bases between them. Written as DNA, the CDR3 is TGCAGCGCTCAGACTGACGAAAAACTGTTTTTT. The encoded protein is CSAQTDEKLFF. Full variable domain (missing parts from reference TRBV29-1 and TRBJ1-4): SAVISQKPSRDICQRGTSLTIQCQVDSQVTMMFWYRQQPGQSLTLIATANQGSEATYESGFVIDKFPISRPNLTFSTLTVSNMSPEDSSIYLCSAQTDEKLFFGSGTQLSVL.

The V gene is TRBV7-8, the J gene TRBJ2-3, with 9 bases lining up with TRBD2. The trim removed 5 bases at V and 0 bases at J, leaving 3 bases unmatched. The CDR3 spans 15 residues. CDR1 and CDR2 (germline): SGHVS, FQNEAQ. CDR3 loop: CASSQRGASTDTQYF. CDR3 DNA: TGTGCCAGCAGCCAGCGGGGGGCAAGCACAGATACGCAGTATTTT.

This clone was picked up many times. V gene TRBV7-9 combines with J gene TRBJ2-5; possible D gene TRBD2, 7 bases. Germline CDR1 reads SEHNR; CDR2 reads FQNEAQ (reference sequence). There are 13 residues in the CDR3. V was trimmed by 1 base and J by 13 bases, leaving 16 bases between them. The CDR3 nucleotides read TGTGCCAGCAGCTTAGATCGGGCGGGGGCCCGGTACTTC. Its translation is CASSLDRAGARYF.

DNA of the CDR3: TGTGCCATCAGTGATCTAAACCCCCATGAGCAGTTCTTC. It translates to CAISDLNPHEQFF. This chain joins TRBV10-3 and TRBJ2-1; D gene unclear. Germline-derived CDR1 and CDR2 are ENHRY and SYGVKD. CDR3 length equals 13 residues. Trimming shortened V by 3 bases and J by 8 bases, and 11 bases separated the two germline ends.

Here the CDR3 reads CASSSSGRGKGELFF. The CDR3, as DNA: TGTGCCAGCAGTTCATCAGGGCGGGGAAAAGGGGAGCTGTTTTTT. J is TRBJ2-2 and V is TRBV28; the D gene is possibly TRBD2 (6 bases). Germline CDR1 is MDHEN and CDR2 is SYDVKM. Trimming removed 4 bases from V and 8 bases from J, with 17 bases in between. There are 15 residues in the CDR3.

This clone was seen only once. This chain connects TRBV2 to TRBJ2-1; perhaps TRBD2 as D (6 bases). The V end was cut by 8 bases, the J end by 7 bases, with 21 bases between. The CDR3 has 15 amino acids. Germline loops: CDR1 SNHLY, CDR2 FYNNEI. Written as DNA, the CDR3 is TGTGCCAGCCGCAGGTCGGGGGTAGTTGTAAATGAGCAGTTCTTC. This gives the protein CASRRSGVVVNEQFF.

In nucleotides, the CDR3 is TGTGCCAGCAGCTTGGACAGGGCACACCTCTACGAGCAGTACTTC. Translation: CASSLDRAHLYEQYF. The rearrangement uses TRBV7-9 and TRBJ2-7, with 8 bases lining up with TRBD1. Trimming at V came to 3 bases and at J to 3 bases, leaving 7 bases not matched to a gene. Germline V gene data show CDR1 as SEHNR and CDR2 as FQNEAQ (reference sequence). The CDR3 has 15 residues.

The J gene is TRBJ2-7, the V gene TRBV2, with 9 bases matching TRBD1. Germline V gives CDR1 SNHLY, CDR2 FYNNEI. The ends lost 6 bases at V and 6 bases at J; junction bases unmatched: 3. The length of the CDR3 is 12 residues. The CDR3 protein is CASRLDRGEQYF. As DNA, the CDR3 is TGTGCCAGCAGGTTGGACAGGGGCGAGCAGTACTTC.

Only one count was recorded for this clone. V gene TRBV19 combines with J gene TRBJ2-1; D is possibly TRBD1 (5 bases). With 8 bases removed from V and 10 bases from J, the gap between germline ends came to 12 bases. The CDR3 totals 11 residues. Germline lookup yields CDR1 LNHDA and CDR2 SQIVND (reference sequence). Written as DNA, the CDR3 is TGTGCCAGTCGGTGGGGCGACGAGCAGTTCTTC. Encoded protein: CASRWGDEQFF.

The chain uses TRBV11-2 and TRBJ1-2, with a tentative D call TRBD1 (6 bases). The germline V gene has CDR1 SGHAT and CDR2 FQNNGV. Trimming cost V 4 bases and J 7 bases, with 16 bases left between them. This CDR3 is built from 14 residues. Written as DNA, the CDR3 is TGTGCCAGCAGCTCGGGACATGCCTACGGTGGCTACACCTTC. Protein sequence: CASSSGHAYGGYTF.

This rearrangement joins TRBV6-5 to TRBJ1-4; TRBD1 matches 7 bases. There are 13 residues in the CDR3. The V gene end was trimmed by 6 bases and the J gene end by 12 bases; junction bases not matched to a gene: 10. Germline CDR1 reads MNHEY; CDR2 reads SVGAGI. The CDR3, as DNA: TGTGCCAGCAGCCGCGATTATGACAGGGAACTGTTTTTT. Amino acids: CASSRDYDRELFF.

V is TRBV6-5 and J is TRBJ1-5; D unclear. CDR3 length: 13 residues. Germline V gene sequence: CDR1 MNHEY, CDR2 SVGAGI. V lost 9 bases and J lost 3, with 12 bases in between. The DNA for the CDR3 is TGTGCCAGTTCTCCGAGATCCAATCAGCCCCAGCATTTT. It yields the protein CASSPRSNQPQHF.